What follows describes a single T cell receptor beta chain. These data come from a study of T cell responses to AZD1222 COVID-19 vaccine. V was trimmed by 4 bases and J by 6 bases, leaving 18 bases between them. Germline V CDR1 and CDR2: SGHNT, YYREEE (reference sequence). The CDR3 sequence is 15 residues long. The repertoire was sequenced with immunoSEQ multiplex PCR; TCRdb's copy has only in-frame clones and lacks some. Found here are about 94,000 clones, around 90% of them singletons; the top ten hold approximately 9.1%. The TCR sequence derives from an adult in good health. This sample comprised peripheral blood, obtained on day 0 of AZD1222 vaccination. The genes are TRBV5-4 and TRBJ2-3; the D gene is possibly TRBD2 (6 bases). The CDR3 DNA follows: TGTGCCAGCAGCCTGCCGGGGGACTTCGGTGATACGCAGTATTTT. Translating gives CASSLPGDFGDTQYF.